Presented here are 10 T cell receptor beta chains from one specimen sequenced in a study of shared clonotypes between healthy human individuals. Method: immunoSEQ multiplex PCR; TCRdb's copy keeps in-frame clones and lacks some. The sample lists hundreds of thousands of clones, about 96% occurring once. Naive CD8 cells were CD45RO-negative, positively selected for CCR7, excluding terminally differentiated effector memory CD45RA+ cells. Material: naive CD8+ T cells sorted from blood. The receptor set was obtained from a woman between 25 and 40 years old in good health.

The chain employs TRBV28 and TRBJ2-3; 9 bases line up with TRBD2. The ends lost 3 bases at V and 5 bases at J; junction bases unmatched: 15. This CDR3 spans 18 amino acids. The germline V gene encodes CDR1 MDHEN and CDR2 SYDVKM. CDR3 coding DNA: TGTGCCAGCAGTTTCCCCCCTCTTGCGGGAGGGCCGGTAGATACGCAGTATTTT. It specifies CASSFPPLAGGPVDTQYF. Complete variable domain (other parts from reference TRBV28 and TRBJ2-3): DVKVTQSSRYLVKRTGEKVFLECVQDMDHENMFWYRQDPGLGLRLIYFSYDVKMKEKGDIPEGYSVSREKKERFSLILESASTNQTSMYLCASSFPPLAGGPVDTQYFGPGTRLTVL.

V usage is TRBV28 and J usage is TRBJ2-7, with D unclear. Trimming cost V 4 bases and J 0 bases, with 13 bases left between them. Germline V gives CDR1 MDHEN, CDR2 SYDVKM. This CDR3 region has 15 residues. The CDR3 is CASSSVSSGSYEQYF. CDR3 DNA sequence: TGTGCCAGCAGTTCGGTTAGCTCGGGCTCCTACGAGCAGTACTTC.

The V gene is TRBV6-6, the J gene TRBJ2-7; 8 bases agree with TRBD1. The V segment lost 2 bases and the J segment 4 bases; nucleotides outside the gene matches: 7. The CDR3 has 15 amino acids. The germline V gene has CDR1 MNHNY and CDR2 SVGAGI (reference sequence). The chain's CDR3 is CASSYGSGGLYEQYF. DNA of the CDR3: TGTGCCAGCAGTTACGGGTCAGGGGGCCTGTACGAGCAGTACTTC.

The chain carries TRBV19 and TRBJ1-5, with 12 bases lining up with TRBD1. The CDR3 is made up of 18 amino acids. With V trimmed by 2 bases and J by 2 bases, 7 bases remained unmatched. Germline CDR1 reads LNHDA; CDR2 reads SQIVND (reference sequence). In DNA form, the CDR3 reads TGTGCCAGTAGTATACCGGGACAGGGGGCGCGGGGCAATCAGCCCCAGCATTTT. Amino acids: CASSIPGQGARGNQPQHF. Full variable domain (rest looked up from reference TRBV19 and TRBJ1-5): DGGITQSPKYLFRKEGQNVTLSCEQNLNHDAMYWYRQDPGQGLRLIYYSQIVNDFQKGDIAEGYSVSREKKESFPLTVTSAQKNPTAFYLCASSIPGQGARGNQPQHFGDGTRLSIL.

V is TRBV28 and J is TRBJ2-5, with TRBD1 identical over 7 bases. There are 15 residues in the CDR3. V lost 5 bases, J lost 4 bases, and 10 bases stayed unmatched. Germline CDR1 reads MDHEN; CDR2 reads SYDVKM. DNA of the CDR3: TGTGCCAGCAGTCCCGGGACAGCACTAGGAGAGACCCAGTACTTC. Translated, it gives CASSPGTALGETQYF.

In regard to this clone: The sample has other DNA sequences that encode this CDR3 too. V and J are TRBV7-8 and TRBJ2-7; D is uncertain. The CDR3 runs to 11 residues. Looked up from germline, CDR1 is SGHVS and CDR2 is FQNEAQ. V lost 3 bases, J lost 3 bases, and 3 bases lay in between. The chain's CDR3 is CASSFSYEQYF. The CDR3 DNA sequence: TGTGCCAGCAGCTTCAGCTACGAGCAGTACTTC.

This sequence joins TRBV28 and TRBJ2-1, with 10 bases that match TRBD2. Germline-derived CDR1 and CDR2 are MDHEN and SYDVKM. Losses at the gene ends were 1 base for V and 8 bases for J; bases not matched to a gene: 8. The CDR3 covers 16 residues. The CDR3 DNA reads TGTGCCAGCAGTTTATATGTGGCTAGCGGGAGCTATGAGCAGTTCTTC. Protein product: CASSLYVASGSYEQFF.

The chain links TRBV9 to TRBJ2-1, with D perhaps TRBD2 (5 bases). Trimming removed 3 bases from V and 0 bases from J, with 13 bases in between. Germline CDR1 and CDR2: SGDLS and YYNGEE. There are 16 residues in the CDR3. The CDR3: CASSGRTSSSYNEQFF. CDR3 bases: TGTGCCAGCAGCGGCCGGACTTCGAGCTCCTACAATGAGCAGTTCTTC. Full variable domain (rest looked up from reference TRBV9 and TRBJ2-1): DSGVTQTPKHLITATGQRVTLRCSPRSGDLSVYWYQQSLDQGLQFLIQYYNGEERAKGNILERFSAQQFPDLHSELNLSSLELGDSALYFCASSGRTSSSYNEQFFGPGTRLTVL.

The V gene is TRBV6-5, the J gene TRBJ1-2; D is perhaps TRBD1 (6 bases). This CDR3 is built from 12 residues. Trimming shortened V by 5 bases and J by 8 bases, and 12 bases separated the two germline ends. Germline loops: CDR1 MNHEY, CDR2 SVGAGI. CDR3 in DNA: TGTGCCAGCAGTGACGGGACACAAGGCTACACCTTC. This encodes CASSDGTQGYTF.

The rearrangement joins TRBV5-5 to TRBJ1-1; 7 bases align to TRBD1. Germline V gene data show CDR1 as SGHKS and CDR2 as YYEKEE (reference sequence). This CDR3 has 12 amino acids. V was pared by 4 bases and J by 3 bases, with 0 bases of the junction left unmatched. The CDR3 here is CASSRGHTEAFF. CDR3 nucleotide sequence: TGTGCCAGCAGCAGGGGGCACACTGAAGCTTTCTTT.